The 22 T cell receptor beta chains reported below all come from one sample, sequenced in a study of OX40 agonist ivuxolimab in advanced cancers. Assay used: immunoSEQ multiplex PCR; TCRdb lists only in-frame clones, some missing. The table shows about 34,000 clones, with 80% to 85% occurring only once. The sequenced sample was CD4+ or CD8+ T cells sorted from blood, obtained in a trial of the OX40 agonist ivuxolimab. These receptors originate from an adult with an advanced solid tumor such as melanoma, head and neck, liver or kidney cancer.

This clone was seen a few times. V is TRBV7-2 and J is TRBJ1-1; TRBD1 agrees at 8 bases. V trimming: 5 bases; J trimming: 5 bases; junction bases outside the gene matches: 10. This CDR3 contains 15 residues. The germline V gene has CDR1 SGHTA and CDR2 FQGNSA. In DNA, the CDR3 is TGTGCCAGCAGCCCTTCGACAGGGGCGGGAACTGAAGCTTTCTTT. Protein sequence: CASSPSTGAGTEAFF.

This sequence joins TRBV5-1 and TRBJ2-2, with D unclear. Trimming pared 2 bases from V and 5 bases from J, leaving 10 bases between. CDR1 and CDR2 (germline): SGHRS, YFSETQ. This CDR3 spans 14 amino acids. CDR3 sequence reads: CASSFLVGTGELFF. CDR3 nucleotides: TGCGCCAGCAGCTTTTTGGTCGGTACCGGGGAGCTGTTTTTT.

This clone was picked up a small number of times. The rearrangement joins TRBV20-1 to TRBJ1-1; no definite D call. Trimming shortened V by 3 bases and J by 11 bases, and 10 bases separated the two germline ends. The CDR3 has 10 residues. The germline V gene encodes CDR1 DFQATT and CDR2 SNEGSKA (reference sequence). The CDR3 is CSASDPGAFF. The DNA for the CDR3 is TGCAGTGCTAGTGACCCCGGGGCTTTCTTT.

The rearrangement uses TRBV9 and TRBJ2-3, with D unclear. This CDR3 comprises 15 residues. V was trimmed by 0 bases and J by 3 bases, leaving 11 bases between them. Germline V gene data show CDR1 as SGDLS and CDR2 as YYNGEE. This chain's CDR3 is CASSVDNLSTDTQYF. The CDR3 DNA reads as TGTGCCAGCAGCGTAGACAACTTGTCAACAGATACGCAGTATTTT. The full variable domain, with the rest looked up from reference TRBV9 and TRBJ2-3, is DSGVTQTPKHLITATGQRVTLRCSPRSGDLSVYWYQQSLDQGLQFLIQYYNGEERAKGNILERFSAQQFPDLHSELNLSSLELGDSALYFCASSVDNLSTDTQYFGPGTRLTVL.

V is TRBV7-3 and J is TRBJ2-2, with 12 bases that match TRBD2. Germline values: CDR1 SGHTA, CDR2 FQGTGA. There are 17 residues in the CDR3. J lost 6 bases, V lost 4 bases, and 9 bases had no gene match. The CDR3 DNA reads as TGTGCCAGCAGCTCAACACCGGGACTAGCGGGCGCCGGGGAGCTGTTTTTT. It translates to CASSSTPGLAGAGELFF.

The sample holds a few counts of this clone. The chain recombines TRBV5-4 with TRBJ1-1; D is ambiguous. From germline, CDR1 is SGHNT and CDR2 YYREEE (reference sequence). CDR3 length: 14 amino acids. V was trimmed by 0 bases and J by 7 bases, leaving 13 bases between them. In nucleotides, the CDR3 is TGTGCCAGCAGCTTGGTGTCAGAGGGTAATGAAGCTTTCTTT. This codes for CASSLVSEGNEAFF. Variable domain in full (rest from reference TRBV5-4 and TRBJ1-1): ETGVTQSPTHLIKTRGQQVTLRCSSQSGHNTVSWYQQALGQGPQFIFQYYREEENGRGNFPPRFSGLQFPNYSSELNVNALELDDSALYLCASSLVSEGNEAFFGQGTRLTVV.

V usage is TRBV28 and J usage is TRBJ1-5; 8 bases align to TRBD1. Unmatched junction bases numbered 7, after V lost 4 bases and J lost 2 bases. Germline lookup yields CDR1 MDHEN and CDR2 SYDVKM. The CDR3 has 16 residues. CDR3 loop: CASSSLTGEGNQPQHF. The CDR3 bases are TGTGCCAGCAGTTCGCTGACAGGGGAGGGCAATCAGCCCCAGCATTTT.

CDR3 sequence: CASSLVLLRQGRGTEAFF. DNA for the CDR3: TGTGCCAGCAGCTTAGTACTACTCCGACAGGGCCGAGGTACTGAAGCTTTCTTT. V gene TRBV7-9 combines with J gene TRBJ1-1, with 7 bases matching TRBD1. Unmatched junction bases numbered 16, after V lost 1 base and J lost 5 bases. The CDR3 loop spans 18 amino acids. The germline V gene has CDR1 SEHNR and CDR2 FQNEAQ (reference sequence).

In this sample, this clone turned up a few times. The genes are TRBV19 and TRBJ2-1; no clear D. The CDR3 is made up of 14 amino acids. Trimming shortened V by 7 bases and J by 5 bases, and 15 bases separated the two germline ends. Per germline, CDR1 LNHDA and CDR2 SQIVND (reference sequence). The CDR3 nucleotides read TGTGCCAGTATCGGCACGGACCGAAACAATGAGCAGTTCTTC. Translating it yields CASIGTDRNNEQFF.

The chain couples TRBV2 to TRBJ2-3; the D is unclear. The CDR3 has 15 amino acids. Between the trimmed V and J ends, which lost 0 bases and 2 bases, there was a span of 9 bases. The germline gives CDR1 SNHLY, CDR2 FYNNEI. The CDR3, as DNA: TGTGCCAGCAGTGAAGCGCTTGGCTACACAGATACGCAGTATTTT. Translated, it gives CASSEALGYTDTQYF.

V usage is TRBV30 and J usage is TRBJ2-1; 7 bases match TRBD2. Germline loops: CDR1 GTSNPN, CDR2 SVGIG (reference sequence). The CDR3 is made up of 11 amino acids. V lost 5 bases to trimming and J lost 11 bases; unmatched junction nucleotides: 6. The CDR3 loop is CAWYIAGKQFF. DNA for the CDR3: TGTGCCTGGTATATAGCGGGTAAGCAGTTCTTC.

This clone has only one observation. The J gene is TRBJ1-2, the V gene TRBV28, with D maybe TRBD1 (5 bases). The V and J ends lost 4 bases and 6 bases respectively, with 9 bases between them. From germline, CDR1 is MDHEN and CDR2 SYDVKM. This CDR3 region has 12 residues. The CDR3 nucleotides read TGTGCCAGCAGTTGGACAATCAATGGCTACACCTTC. This gives the protein CASSWTINGYTF.

The J gene is TRBJ2-1, the V gene TRBV5-1; 7 bases align to TRBD1. The CDR3 extends over 13 amino acids. V lost 0 bases and J lost 10; bases outside the gene matches: 4. Germline-derived CDR1 and CDR2 are SGHRS and YFSETQ. The CDR3 coding sequence is TGCGCCAGCAGCTTGGTACAGGGGATGGAGCAGTTCTTC. Its translation is CASSLVQGMEQFF.

This chain connects TRBV4-3 to TRBJ1-1; TRBD1 aligns across 7 bases. This CDR3 is built from 14 residues. The germline V gene encodes CDR1 LGHNA and CDR2 YSLEER. V shed 3 bases and J 4 bases; nucleotides not matched to a gene: 5. The CDR3, as DNA: TGCGCCAGCAGCCAGACAGGGTTGATCACTGAAGCTTTCTTT. Encoded protein: CASSQTGLITEAFF.

By share, this clone ranks as medium-sized. This chain joins TRBV7-9 and TRBJ2-1; no clear D gene. This CDR3 comprises 15 residues. V gave up 2 bases and J gave up 2 bases, with 10 bases separating them. From germline, CDR1 is SEHNR and CDR2 FQNEAQ (reference sequence). DNA of the CDR3: TGTGCCAGCAGCTTAACGGTTAGTCCCTACAATGAGCAGTTCTTC. Translation: CASSLTVSPYNEQFF.

This chain links TRBV7-6 with TRBJ1-4, with D possibly TRBD1 on 5 matching bases. In germline, CDR1 is SGHVS, CDR2 FNYEAQ. There are 16 residues in the CDR3. V lost 0 bases and J lost 5, with 13 bases in between. The DNA for the CDR3 is TGTGCCAGCAGCTTAGCAGTACGCCGGGGCAATGAAAAACTGTTTTTT. Protein product: CASSLAVRRGNEKLFF.

The V gene is TRBV18, the J gene TRBJ1-2; D perhaps matches TRBD1 (5 bases). The germline V gene encodes CDR1 KGHSH and CDR2 LQKENI. The V and J ends lost 6 bases and 2 bases respectively, with 19 bases between them. The CDR3 totals 16 residues. This CDR3 is CASSPRTGGINYGYTF. The DNA of the CDR3 is TGTGCCAGCTCCCCCAGAACGGGGGGGATCAACTATGGCTACACCTTC.

This chain connects TRBV11-2 to TRBJ2-1, with D possibly being TRBD2 (5 bases). The V and J ends lost 3 bases and 0 bases respectively, with 6 bases between them. Looked up from germline, CDR1 is SGHAT and CDR2 is FQNNGV. This CDR3 has 14 amino acids. The CDR3 protein is CASSLGSSYNEQFF. The CDR3 coding sequence is TGTGCCAGCAGCTTGGGGAGCTCCTACAATGAGCAGTTCTTC.

The chain carries TRBV28 and TRBJ2-5, with a possible D match to TRBD1 (6 bases). The germline CDR1 and CDR2 sequences are MDHEN and SYDVKM. V shed 5 bases and J shed 5 bases, with 18 bases lying between them. CDR3 length: 15 amino acids. The CDR3, as DNA: TGTGCCAGCAGTCCGGGACACCCCCTTAGGGAGACCCAGTACTTC. Translated: CASSPGHPLRETQYF.

The CDR3 nucleotides read TGTGCCAGTAGTTTGGGACTTAACAGAGACTATGGCTACACCTTC. It specifies CASSLGLNRDYGYTF. This sequence joins TRBV19 and TRBJ1-2; tentative D call: TRBD1 (5 bases). CDR3 length: 15 residues. V was pared by 5 bases and J by 3 bases, with 16 bases between. Germline-derived CDR1 and CDR2 are LNHDA and SQIVND (reference sequence).

V and J are TRBV27 and TRBJ2-5, with no clear D. The J call may be incorrect, as the DNA end agrees better with TRBJ2-7. The CDR3 has 15 residues. CDR1 MNHEY and CDR2 SMNVEV come from the germline V gene (reference sequence). The CDR3 loop reads CASSFGVGSHYEQYF. The DNA for the CDR3 is TGTGCCAGCAGTTTCGGAGTAGGGTCCCACTACGAGCAGTACTTC.

This clone counts as medium-sized. V gene TRBV9 combines with J gene TRBJ1-1; TRBD1 agrees at 7 bases. The CDR3 length is 14 residues. The J segment lost 7 bases and the V segment lost 0 bases, leaving 6 bases of the junction unmatched. The germline CDR1 and CDR2 sequences are SGDLS and YYNGEE. This chain's CDR3 is CASSVERDSGEAFF. The CDR3 region has the DNA TGTGCCAGCAGCGTAGAACGGGACAGTGGTGAAGCTTTCTTT.